This TCR beta chain was recovered during a study of blood T cell repertoires in COVID-19. Patients of the Seattle cohort, enrolled during active infection, were followed longitudinally. Data came from immunoSEQ multiplex PCR; TCRdb stores just in-frame clones and leaves some out. The sample contains about 180,000 clones, around four fifths of which appear only once. This receptor was taken from a woman aged 40 to 50 with COVID-19, enrolled during active disease. The sequenced material came from peripheral blood.

The CDR3 reads CASSSPGSGSYEQYF. As DNA, the CDR3 is TGTGCCAGCAGCTCCCCGGGTAGCGGGAGCTACGAGCAGTACTTC. The chain couples TRBV5-4 to TRBJ2-7; 9 bases agree with TRBD2. The trim removed 3 bases at V and 3 bases at J, leaving 7 bases unmatched. CDR3 length: 15 amino acids. Germline V gene data show CDR1 as SGHNT and CDR2 as YYREEE (reference sequence).